This T cell receptor (beta chain) was identified during a study of CD8 T cells in Susac syndrome. An input of roughly 0.45 to 1 ug of RNA was subjected to reverse transcription using random hexamers. The TCR beta CDR3 was amplified by immunoSEQ multiplex PCR across 54 Vbeta, 13 Jbeta. MiXCR, run by TCRdb on the immunoSEQ multiplex PCR reads, gives a single entry per CDR3 protein. In the table there are about 150,000 distinct CDR3 sequences, less than 97% of which are singletons. TCR beta sequences were obtained from blood CD8+ and CD4+ T cells. Isolation of CD8+ and CD4+ T cells was performed negatively, whereas enrichment of TEMRA cells was done by FACS. Sequencing used CD8+ T cells from PBMCs. This sequence was found in a human donor with multiple sclerosis.

CDR3 DNA sequence: TGTGCCAGCAGCTTTATCATCGACCAAGAGACCCAGTACTTC. Its translation is CASSFIIDQETQYF. The chain links TRBV5-4 to TRBJ2-5; D is ambiguous. CDR1 and CDR2 (germline): SGHNT, YYREEE (reference sequence). The CDR3 is made up of 14 amino acids. Trimming stripped 2 bases from V and 0 bases from J, with 8 bases between. The whole variable domain, filled in from reference TRBV5-4 and TRBJ2-5, reads ETGVTQSPTHLIKTRGQQVTLRCSSQSGHNTVSWYQQALGQGPQFIFQYYREEENGRGNFPPRFSGLQFPNYSSELNVNALELDDSALYLCASSFIIDQETQYFGPGTRLLVL.